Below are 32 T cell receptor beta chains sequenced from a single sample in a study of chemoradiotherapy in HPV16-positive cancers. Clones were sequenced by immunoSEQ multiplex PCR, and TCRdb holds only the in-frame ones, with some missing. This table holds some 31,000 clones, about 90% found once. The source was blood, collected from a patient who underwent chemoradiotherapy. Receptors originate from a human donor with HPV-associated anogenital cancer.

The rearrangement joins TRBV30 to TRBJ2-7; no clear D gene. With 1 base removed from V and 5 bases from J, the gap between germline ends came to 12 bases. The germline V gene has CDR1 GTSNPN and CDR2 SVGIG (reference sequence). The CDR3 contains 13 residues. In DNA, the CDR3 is TGTGCCTGGAGTGCGACGGGTGGAGACGAGCAGTACTTC. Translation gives CAWSATGGDEQYF.

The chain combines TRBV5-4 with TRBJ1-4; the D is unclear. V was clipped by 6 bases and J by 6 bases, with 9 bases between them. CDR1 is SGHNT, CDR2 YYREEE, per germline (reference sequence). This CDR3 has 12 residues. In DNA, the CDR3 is TGTGCCAGCAACTCGGACGATGAAAAACTGTTTTTT. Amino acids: CASNSDDEKLFF.

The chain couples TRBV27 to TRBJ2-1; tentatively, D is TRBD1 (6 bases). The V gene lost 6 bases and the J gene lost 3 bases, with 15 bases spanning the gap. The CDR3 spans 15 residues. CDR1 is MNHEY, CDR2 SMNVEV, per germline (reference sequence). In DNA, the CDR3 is TGTGCCAGCAGGGAACAGGGAAGGCTCTACAATGAGCAGTTCTTC. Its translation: CASREQGRLYNEQFF.

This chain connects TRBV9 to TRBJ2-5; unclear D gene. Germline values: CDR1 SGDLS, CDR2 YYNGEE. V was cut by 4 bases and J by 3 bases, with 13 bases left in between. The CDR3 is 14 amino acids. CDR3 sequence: CASSPQGWEETQYF. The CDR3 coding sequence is TGTGCCAGCAGCCCTCAAGGCTGGGAAGAGACCCAGTACTTC.

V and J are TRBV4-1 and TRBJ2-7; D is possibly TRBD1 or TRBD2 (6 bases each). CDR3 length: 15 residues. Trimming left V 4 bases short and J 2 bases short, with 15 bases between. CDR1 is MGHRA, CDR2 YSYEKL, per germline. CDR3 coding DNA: TGCGCCAGCAGCCTCCACGACGGGGGCCCCTACGAGCAGTACTTC. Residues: CASSLHDGGPYEQYF.

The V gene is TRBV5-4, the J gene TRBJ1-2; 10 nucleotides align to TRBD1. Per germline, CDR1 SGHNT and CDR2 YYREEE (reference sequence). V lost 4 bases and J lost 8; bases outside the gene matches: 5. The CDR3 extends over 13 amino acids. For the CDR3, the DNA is TGTGCCAGCAGCCGGGACAGGGGATACGGCTACACCTTC. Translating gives CASSRDRGYGYTF.

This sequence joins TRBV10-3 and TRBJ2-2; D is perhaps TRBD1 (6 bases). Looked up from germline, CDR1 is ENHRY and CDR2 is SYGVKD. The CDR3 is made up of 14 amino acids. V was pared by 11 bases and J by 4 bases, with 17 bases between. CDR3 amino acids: CASHLGAVTGELFF. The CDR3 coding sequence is TGTGCCTCCCACCTGGGGGCGGTCACCGGGGAGCTGTTTTTT.

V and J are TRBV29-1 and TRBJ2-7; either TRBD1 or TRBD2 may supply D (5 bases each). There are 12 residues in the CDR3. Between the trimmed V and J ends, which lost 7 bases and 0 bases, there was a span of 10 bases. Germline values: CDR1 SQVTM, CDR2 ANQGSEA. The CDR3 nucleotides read TGCAGCGCCCGGGGCGACTCCTACGAGCAGTACTTC. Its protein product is CSARGDSYEQYF.

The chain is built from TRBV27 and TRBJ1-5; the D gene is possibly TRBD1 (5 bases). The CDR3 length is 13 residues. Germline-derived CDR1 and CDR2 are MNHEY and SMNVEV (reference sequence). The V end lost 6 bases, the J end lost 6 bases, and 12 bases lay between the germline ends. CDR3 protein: CASSDQGSQPQHF. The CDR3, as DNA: TGTGCCAGCAGCGATCAGGGTTCTCAGCCCCAGCATTTT.

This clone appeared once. The CDR3 sequence is CASSEGQYEQYF. In nucleotides, the CDR3 is TGTGCCAGCAGTGAAGGGCAGTACGAGCAGTACTTC. The chain combines TRBV2 with TRBJ2-7; no clear D gene. V lost 1 base, J lost 4 bases, and 5 bases lay in between. Germline V gives CDR1 SNHLY, CDR2 FYNNEI. This CDR3 contains 12 residues.

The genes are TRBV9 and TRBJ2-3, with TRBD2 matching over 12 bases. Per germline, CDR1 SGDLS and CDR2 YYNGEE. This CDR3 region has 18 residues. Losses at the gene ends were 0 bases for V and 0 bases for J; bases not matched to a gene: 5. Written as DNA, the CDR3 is TGTGCCAGCAGCGTAGGGCGAGGGACTAGCGGGAGCACAGATACGCAGTATTTT. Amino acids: CASSVGRGTSGSTDTQYF.

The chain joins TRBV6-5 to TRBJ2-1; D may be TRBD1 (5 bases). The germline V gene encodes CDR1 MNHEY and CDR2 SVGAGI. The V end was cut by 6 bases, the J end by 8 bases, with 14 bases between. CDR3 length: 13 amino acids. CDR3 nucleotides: TGTGCCAGCAGCTATCGACCAGGGTATGAGCAGTTCTTC. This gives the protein CASSYRPGYEQFF.

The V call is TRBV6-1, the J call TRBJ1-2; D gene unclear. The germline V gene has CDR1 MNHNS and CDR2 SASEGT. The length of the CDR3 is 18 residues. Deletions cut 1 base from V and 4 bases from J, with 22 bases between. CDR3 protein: CASSEGQAYSHETYGYTF. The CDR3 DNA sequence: TGTGCCAGCAGTGAAGGGCAGGCGTACTCTCACGAGACCTATGGCTACACCTTC.

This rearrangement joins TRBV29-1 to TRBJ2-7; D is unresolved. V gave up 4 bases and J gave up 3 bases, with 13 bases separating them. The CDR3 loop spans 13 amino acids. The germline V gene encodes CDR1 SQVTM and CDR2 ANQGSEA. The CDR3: CSVGGNPSYEQYF. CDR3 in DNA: TGCAGCGTTGGAGGAAACCCCAGCTACGAGCAGTACTTC.

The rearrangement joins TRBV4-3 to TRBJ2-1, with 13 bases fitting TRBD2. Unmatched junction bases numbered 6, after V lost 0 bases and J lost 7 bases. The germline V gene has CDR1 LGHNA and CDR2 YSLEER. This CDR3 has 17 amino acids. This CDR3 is CASSQDTSGGVGNEQFF. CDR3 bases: TGCGCCAGCAGCCAAGATACTAGCGGGGGGGTGGGTAATGAGCAGTTCTTC.

The DNA for the CDR3 is TGTGCCAGTAGTATCGATCGGATAACCAACGCTTGGGCCAAAAACATTCAGTACTTC. Its translation: CASSIDRITNAWAKNIQYF. The chain links TRBV19 to TRBJ2-4; no definite D call. This CDR3 contains 19 residues. V was trimmed by 3 bases and J by 1 base, leaving 22 bases between them. Looked up from germline, CDR1 is LNHDA and CDR2 is SQIVND (reference sequence).

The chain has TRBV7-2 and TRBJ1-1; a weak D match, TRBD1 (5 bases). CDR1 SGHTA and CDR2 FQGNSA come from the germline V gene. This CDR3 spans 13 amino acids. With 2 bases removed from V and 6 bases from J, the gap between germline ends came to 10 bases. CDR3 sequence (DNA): TGTGCCAGCAGCTTAATGGGGGAATCTGAAGCTTTCTTT. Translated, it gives CASSLMGESEAFF.

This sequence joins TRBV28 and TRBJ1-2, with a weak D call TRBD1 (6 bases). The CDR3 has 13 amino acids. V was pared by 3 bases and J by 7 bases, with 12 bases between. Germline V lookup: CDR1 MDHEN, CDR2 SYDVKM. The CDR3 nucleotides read TGTGCCAGCAGTTTGCAGGGGCGCGGTGGCTACACCTTC. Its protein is CASSLQGRGGYTF.

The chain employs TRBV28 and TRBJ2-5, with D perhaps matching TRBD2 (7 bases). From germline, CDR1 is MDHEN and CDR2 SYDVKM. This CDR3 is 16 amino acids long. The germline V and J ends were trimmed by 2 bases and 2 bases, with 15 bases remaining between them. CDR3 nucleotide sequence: TGTGCCAGCAGTTTAGGTCGGGGGGCGAGGCAAGAGACCCAGTACTTC. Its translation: CASSLGRGARQETQYF.

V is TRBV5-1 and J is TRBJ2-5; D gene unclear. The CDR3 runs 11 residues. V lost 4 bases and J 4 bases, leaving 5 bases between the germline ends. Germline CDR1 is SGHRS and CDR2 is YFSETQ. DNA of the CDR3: TGCGCCAGCAGCAACTCAGAGACCCAGTACTTC. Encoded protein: CASSNSETQYF.

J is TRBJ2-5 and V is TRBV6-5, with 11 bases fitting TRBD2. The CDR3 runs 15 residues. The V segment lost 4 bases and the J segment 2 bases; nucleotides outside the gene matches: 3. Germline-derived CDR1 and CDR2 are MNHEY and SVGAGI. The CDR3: CASSSLAGGQETQYF. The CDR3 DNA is TGTGCCAGCAGTTCGTTAGCGGGGGGGCAAGAGACCCAGTACTTC.

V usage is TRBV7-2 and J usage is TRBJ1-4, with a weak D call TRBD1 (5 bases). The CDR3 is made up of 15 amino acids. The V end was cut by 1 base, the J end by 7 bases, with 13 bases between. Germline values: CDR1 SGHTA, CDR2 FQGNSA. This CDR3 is CASSLDGRGGEKLFF. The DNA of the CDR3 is TGTGCCAGCAGCTTAGATGGGAGGGGAGGTGAAAAACTGTTTTTT.

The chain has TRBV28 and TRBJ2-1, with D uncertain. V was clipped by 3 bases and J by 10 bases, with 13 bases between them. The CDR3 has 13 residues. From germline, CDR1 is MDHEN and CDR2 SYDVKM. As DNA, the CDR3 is TGTGCCAGCAGTTTCTTCGCCGGAAACGAGCAGTTCTTC. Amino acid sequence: CASSFFAGNEQFF.

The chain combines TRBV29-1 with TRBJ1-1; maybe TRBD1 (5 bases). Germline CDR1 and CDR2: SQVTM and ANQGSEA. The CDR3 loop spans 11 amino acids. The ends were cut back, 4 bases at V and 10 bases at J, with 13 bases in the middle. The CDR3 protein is CSVARAGVAFF. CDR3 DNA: TGCAGCGTTGCCAGGGCGGGTGTAGCTTTCTTT.

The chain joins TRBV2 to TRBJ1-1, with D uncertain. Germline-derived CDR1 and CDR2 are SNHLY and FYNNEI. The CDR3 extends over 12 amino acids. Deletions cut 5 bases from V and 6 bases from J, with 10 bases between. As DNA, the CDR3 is TGTGCCAGCAGTCTTAGATCTGCTGAAGCTTTCTTT. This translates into CASSLRSAEAFF. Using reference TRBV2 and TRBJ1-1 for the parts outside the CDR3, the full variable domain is EPEVTQTPSHQVTQMGQEVILRCVPISNHLYFYWYRQILGQKVEFLVSFYNNEISEKSEIFDDQFSVERPDGSNFTLKIRSTKLEDSAMYFCASSLRSAEAFFGQGTRLTVV.

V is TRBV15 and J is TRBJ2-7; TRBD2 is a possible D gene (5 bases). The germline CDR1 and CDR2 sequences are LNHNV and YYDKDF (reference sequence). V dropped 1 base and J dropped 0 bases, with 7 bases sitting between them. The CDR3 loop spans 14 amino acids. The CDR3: CATSRGESSYEQYF. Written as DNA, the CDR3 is TGTGCCACCAGCAGAGGGGAGAGCTCCTACGAGCAGTACTTC.

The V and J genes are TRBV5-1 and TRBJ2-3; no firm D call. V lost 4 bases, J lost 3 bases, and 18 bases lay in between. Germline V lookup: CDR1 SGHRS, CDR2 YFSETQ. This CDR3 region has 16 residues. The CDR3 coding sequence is TGCGCCAGCAGCAAAGACGCGTCGGTCGGTACAGATACGCAGTATTTT. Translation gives CASSKDASVGTDTQYF.

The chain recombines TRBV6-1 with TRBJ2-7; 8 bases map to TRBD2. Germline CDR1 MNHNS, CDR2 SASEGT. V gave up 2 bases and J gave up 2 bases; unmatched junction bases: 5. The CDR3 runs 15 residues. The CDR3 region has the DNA TGTGCCAGCAGTGAATTGGGTAGCGGGGCCTACGAGCAGTACTTC. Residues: CASSELGSGAYEQYF.

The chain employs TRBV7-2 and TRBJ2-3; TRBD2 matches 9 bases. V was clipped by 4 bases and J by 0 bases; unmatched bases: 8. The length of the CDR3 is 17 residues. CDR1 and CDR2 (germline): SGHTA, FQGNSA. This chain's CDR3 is CASSSLAGGFSTDTQYF. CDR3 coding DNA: TGTGCCAGCAGCTCACTTGCGGGGGGGTTTAGCACAGATACGCAGTATTTT.

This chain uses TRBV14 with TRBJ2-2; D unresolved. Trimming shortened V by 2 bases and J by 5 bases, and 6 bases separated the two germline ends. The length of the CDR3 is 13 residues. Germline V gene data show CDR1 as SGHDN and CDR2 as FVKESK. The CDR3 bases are TGTGCCAGCAGCCAACAAGTAACCGGGGAGCTGTTTTTT. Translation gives CASSQQVTGELFF.

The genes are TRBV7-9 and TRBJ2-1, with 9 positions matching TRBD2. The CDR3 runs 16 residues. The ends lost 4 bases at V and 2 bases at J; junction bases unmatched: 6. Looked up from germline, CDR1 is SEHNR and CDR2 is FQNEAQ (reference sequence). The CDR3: CASSSQGGGAYNEQFF. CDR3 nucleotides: TGTGCCAGCAGCTCCCAGGGCGGGGGGGCCTACAATGAGCAGTTCTTC.

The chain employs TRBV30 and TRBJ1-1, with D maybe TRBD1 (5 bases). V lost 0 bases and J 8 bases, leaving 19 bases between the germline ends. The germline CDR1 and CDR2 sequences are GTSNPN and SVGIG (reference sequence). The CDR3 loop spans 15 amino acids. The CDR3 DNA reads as TGTGCCTGGAGTGTACAAAGGGCAGGGAGCGGAGAAGCTTTCTTT. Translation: CAWSVQRAGSGEAFF.